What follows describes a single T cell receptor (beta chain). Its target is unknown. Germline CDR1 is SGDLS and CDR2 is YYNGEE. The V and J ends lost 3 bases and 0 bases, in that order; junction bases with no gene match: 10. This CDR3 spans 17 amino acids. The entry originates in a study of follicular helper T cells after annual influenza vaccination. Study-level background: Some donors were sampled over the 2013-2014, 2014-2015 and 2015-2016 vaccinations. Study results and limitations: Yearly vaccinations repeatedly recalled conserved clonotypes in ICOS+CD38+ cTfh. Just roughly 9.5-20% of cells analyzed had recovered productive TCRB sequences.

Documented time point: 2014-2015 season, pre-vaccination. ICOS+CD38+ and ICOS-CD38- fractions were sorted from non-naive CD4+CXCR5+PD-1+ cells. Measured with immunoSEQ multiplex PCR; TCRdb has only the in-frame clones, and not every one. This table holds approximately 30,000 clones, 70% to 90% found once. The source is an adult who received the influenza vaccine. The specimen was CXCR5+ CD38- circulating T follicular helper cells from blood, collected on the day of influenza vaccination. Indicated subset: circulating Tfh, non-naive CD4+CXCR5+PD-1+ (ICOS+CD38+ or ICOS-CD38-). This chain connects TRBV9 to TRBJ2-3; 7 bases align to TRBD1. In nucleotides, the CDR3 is TGTGCCAGCAGCGCCCCTCCCGGGACAGCTAGCACAGATACGCAGTATTTT. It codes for CASSAPPGTASTDTQYF.